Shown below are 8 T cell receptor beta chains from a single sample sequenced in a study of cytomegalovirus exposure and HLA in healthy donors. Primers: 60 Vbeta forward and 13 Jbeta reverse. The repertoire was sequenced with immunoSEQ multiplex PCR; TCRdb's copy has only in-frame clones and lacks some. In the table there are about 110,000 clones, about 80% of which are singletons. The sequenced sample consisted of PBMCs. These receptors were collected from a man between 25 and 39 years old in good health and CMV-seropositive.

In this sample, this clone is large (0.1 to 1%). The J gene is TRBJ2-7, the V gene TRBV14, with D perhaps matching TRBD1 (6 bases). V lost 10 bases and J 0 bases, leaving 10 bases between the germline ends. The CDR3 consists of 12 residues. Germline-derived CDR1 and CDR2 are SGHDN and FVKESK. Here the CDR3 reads CATGETSYEQYF. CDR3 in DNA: TGTGCCACAGGGGAGACCTCCTACGAGCAGTACTTC.

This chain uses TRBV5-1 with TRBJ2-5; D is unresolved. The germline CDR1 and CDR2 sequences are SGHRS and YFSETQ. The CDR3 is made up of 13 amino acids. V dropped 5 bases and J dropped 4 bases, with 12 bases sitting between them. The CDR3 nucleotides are TGCGCCAGCAGTAAAAACACCCGAGAGACCCAGTACTTC. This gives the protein CASSKNTRETQYF.

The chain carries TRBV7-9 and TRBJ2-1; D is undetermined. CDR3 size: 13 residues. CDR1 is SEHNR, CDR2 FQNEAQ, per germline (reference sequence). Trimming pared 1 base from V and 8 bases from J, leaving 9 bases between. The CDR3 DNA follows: TGTGCCAGCAGCTTAGACACGTCCTATGAGCAGTTCTTC. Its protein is CASSLDTSYEQFF.

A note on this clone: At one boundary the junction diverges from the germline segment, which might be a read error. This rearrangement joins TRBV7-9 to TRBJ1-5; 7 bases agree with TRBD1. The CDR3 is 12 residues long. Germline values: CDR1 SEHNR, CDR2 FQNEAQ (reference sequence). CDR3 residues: CSSSLAPGQPYF. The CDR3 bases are TGTTCCAGCAGCTTAGCACCGGGACAGCCTTATTTT.

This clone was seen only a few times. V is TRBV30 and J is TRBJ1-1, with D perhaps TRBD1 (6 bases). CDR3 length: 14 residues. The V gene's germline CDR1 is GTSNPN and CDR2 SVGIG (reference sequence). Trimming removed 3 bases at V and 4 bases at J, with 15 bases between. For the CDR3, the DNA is TGTGCCTGGAGCACAGGGCAAGGATTCACTGAAGCTTTCTTT. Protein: CAWSTGQGFTEAFF. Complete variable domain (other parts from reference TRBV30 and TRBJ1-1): SQTIHQWPATLVQPVGSPLSLECTVEGTSNPNLYWYRQAAGRGLQLLFYSVGIGQISSEVPQNLSASRPQDRQFILSSKKLLLSDSGFYLCAWSTGQGFTEAFFGQGTRLTVV.

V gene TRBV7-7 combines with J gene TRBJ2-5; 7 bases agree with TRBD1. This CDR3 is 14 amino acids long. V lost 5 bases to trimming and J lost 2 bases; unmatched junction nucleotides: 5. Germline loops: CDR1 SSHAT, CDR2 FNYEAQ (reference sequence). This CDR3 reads CASSPGTAQETQYF. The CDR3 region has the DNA TGTGCCAGCAGCCCCGGGACAGCACAAGAGACCCAGTACTTC.

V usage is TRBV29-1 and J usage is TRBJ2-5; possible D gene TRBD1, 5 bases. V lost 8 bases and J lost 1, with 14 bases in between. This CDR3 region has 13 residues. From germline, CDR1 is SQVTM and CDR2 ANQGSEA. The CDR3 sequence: CSSRQILQETQYF. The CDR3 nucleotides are TGCAGCTCACGACAGATCCTCCAAGAGACCCAGTACTTC.

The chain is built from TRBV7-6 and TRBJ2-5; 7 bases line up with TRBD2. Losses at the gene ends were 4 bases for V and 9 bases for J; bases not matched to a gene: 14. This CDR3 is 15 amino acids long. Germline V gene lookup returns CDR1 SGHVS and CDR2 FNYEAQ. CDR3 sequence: CASSSRLGTTQPQYF. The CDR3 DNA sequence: TGTGCCAGCAGCTCCCGCTTGGGGACTACCCAGCCCCAGTACTTC.